These T cell receptor beta chains were read from a single sample in a study of blood T cell repertoires in COVID-19. The method was immunoSEQ multiplex PCR; TCRdb's version includes in-frame clones alone and lacks a portion of them. The sample lists tens of thousands of clones, 80% to 90% occurring once. The specimen sequenced was peripheral blood. The receptor set was obtained from a man aged 60-69 years with acute or convalescent COVID-19. The CDR3 runs from the conserved cysteine through the conserved F or W. Each record gives: clone size, V gene, CDR3 protein. Rows give clone size only sometimes, using once, few, many, or a class for an expanded clone.

once | TRBV9 | CASSDRDRGSGYTF
- | TRBV10-3 | CAISAPSFRGHYGYTF
- | TRBV11-1 | CASSRAGEQYF
- | TRBV19 | CASSIDQITGQGAREQYF
- | TRBV7-9 | CASSASRQGWDNEKLFF
- | TRBV6-1 | CASKGQNSITDTQYF
- | TRBV7-9 | CASSPRGSNYGYTF
- | TRBV7-9 | CASRRGQAPNTEAFF
- | TRBV29-1 | CSVAGGGSGNTIYF
- | TRBV7-9 | CASSLGGGGFTDTQYF
- | TRBV5-8 | CASSLGQGAGDTQYF
- | TRBV14 | CASSLRTGRHTEAFF
- | TRBV7-3 | CASSLTGNRQGAGDGYTF
- | TRBV19 | CASSADRDRGNQPQHF
- | TRBV5-1 | CASSLWAATNEKLFF
- | TRBV21-1 | CASSMGKETQYF
few | TRBV7-9 | CASSPGQGARNEQYF
- | TRBV2 | CASSLTGEQPQHF
- | TRBV24-1 | CATSDPTPAGEKLFF
- | TRBV5-8 | CASSLVFRQGDQPQHF
once | TRBV5-4 | CASREEPSTDTQYF
- | TRBV6-1 | CASSLRGGEGSPLHF
- | TRBV6-6 | CASSPRQDGYTF
- | TRBV30 | CAGSTGVSSYEQYF
once | TRBV12-3/TRBV12-4 | CASSPLAGTEAFF
- | TRBV2 | CASSGGRREPYNEQFF
- | TRBV12-3/TRBV12-4 | CASSLLAGGPLYF
- | TRBV5-4 | CASSFGVGDTEAFF
- | TRBV6-6 | CASSLTGTSREKLFF
- | TRBV19 | CASSIGERNYGYTF
- | TRBV2 | CAIQKQGIGNTIYF
- | TRBV4-1 | CASSPRSPGQGEKLFF
- | TRBV7-3 | CASSLMAGGALSGANVLTF
- | TRBV6-5 | CASSRQGGSYEQYF
- | TRBV5-8 | CASSSMTGPYNEQFF
- | TRBV6-1 | CASSDHGQYLSNYGYTF
- | TRBV19 | CASRGQEHGYTF
- | TRBV25-1 | CASLGTRQYF
- | TRBV7-2 | CASSSPVGDRALNEQFF
- | TRBV14 | CASSHVQETQYF
- | TRBV29-1 | CSVYSGFYTGELFF
- | TRBV28 | CASSFRGRNQPQHF
once | TRBV7-9 | CASSLFSPGELF
- | TRBV9 | CASSVSGAIQYF
- | TRBV5-1 | CASRPQQGSAYEQYF
- | TRBV2 | CASRGQGYQPQHF
- | TRBV10-3 | CAISSPQETSGVTDTQYF
- | TRBV5-1 | CASSLLSYRGAETQYF
- | TRBV18 | CASSPMAGQITDTQYF
once | TRBV6-5 | CASSSQGFGPYEQYF
- | TRBV5-4 | CASSLPDITYEQYF
- | TRBV20-1 | CSASPGQANQPQHF
- | TRBV4-1 | CASSQDRGTGEHSNEKLFF
- | TRBV7-8 | CASSLGALSENTEAFF
- | TRBV7-9 | CASSFLPTMNTEAFF